This entry lists 8 T cell receptor beta chains sequenced from one sample in a study of memory CD4+ T cells and cytomegalovirus serostatus. Single viable CD3+CD4+CD8-CD45RO+ cells were sorted as the memory CD4+ T cells. Repertoires were generated with immunoSEQ multiplex PCR, while TCRdb's copy carries only in-frame clones and drops some. The top ten clones hold more than 0.75% of a sample with tens of thousands of clones, under 80% of them seen once. Specimen: memory CD4+ T cells from blood. Receptors originate from an adult in good health and CMV-seronegative.

The chain is built from TRBV5-6 and TRBJ1-1; the D gene is possibly TRBD1 (6 bases). The CDR3 contains 13 residues. V was cut by 0 bases and J by 10 bases, with 13 bases left in between. Germline CDR1 SGHDT, CDR2 YYEEEE. CDR3 coding DNA: TGTGCCAGCAGCTTGGTGGGGGGAGGGGGAGCTTTCTTT. Amino acid sequence: CASSLVGGGGAFF. Complete variable domain (other parts from reference TRBV5-6 and TRBJ1-1): DAGVTQSPTHLIKTRGQQVTLRCSPKSGHDTVSWYQQALGQGPQFIFQYYEEEERQRGNFPDRFSGHQFPNYSSELNVNALLLGDSALYLCASSLVGGGGAFFGQGTRLTVV.

This clone was picked up a small number of times. The chain employs TRBV9 and TRBJ2-1; TRBD2 agrees at 13 bases. Germline trimming cut 3 bases from V and 10 bases from J; bases unmatched to any gene: 13. Germline lookup yields CDR1 SGDLS and CDR2 YYNGEE. This CDR3 spans 17 amino acids. CDR3 DNA sequence: TGTGCCAGCAGCGCTACTAGCGGGGGGGCCGGCCGGGGGGAGCAGTTCTTC. This gives the protein CASSATSGGAGRGEQFF.

In regard to this clone: Different DNA sequences within this sample yield the same CDR3. The V gene is TRBV18, the J gene TRBJ1-6; 8 bases align to TRBD1. V dropped 6 bases and J dropped 6; count of bases not matched to a gene: 7. The germline V gene has CDR1 KGHSH and CDR2 LQKENI. The CDR3 spans 15 residues. The CDR3 DNA reads TGTGCCAGCTCGCAAATAGGACAGGGTAATTCACCCCTCCACTTT. Protein product: CASSQIGQGNSPLHF.

The chain combines TRBV19 with TRBJ1-3, with 7 positions matching TRBD1. V shed 6 bases and J 0 bases; nucleotides not matched to a gene: 2. The CDR3 loop spans 14 amino acids. From germline, CDR1 is LNHDA and CDR2 SQIVND (reference sequence). CDR3 residues: CASRDRNSGNTIYF. Here the CDR3 DNA reads TGTGCCAGTAGGGACAGGAACTCTGGAAACACCATATATTTT.

The rearrangement joins TRBV6-1 to TRBJ2-7, with a possible D match to TRBD2 (5 bases). In germline, CDR1 is MNHNS, CDR2 SASEGT. The CDR3 is 15 residues long. The ends were cut back, 3 bases at V and 3 bases at J, with 15 bases in the middle. The CDR3 bases are TGTGCCAGCAGTGAGGCGGGCTTGGCCCGCTACGAGCAGTACTTC. Protein product: CASSEAGLARYEQYF.

This clone showed up just a few times. The chain uses TRBV29-1 and TRBJ1-1; no firm D call. CDR3 length: 13 amino acids. CDR1 is SQVTM and CDR2 is ANQGSEA in the germline V gene. The V end lost 6 bases, the J end lost 3 bases, and 14 bases lay between the germline ends. The CDR3 region has the DNA TGCAGCGTGCGGCAGAGCGGGGACACTGAAGCTTTCTTT. It specifies CSVRQSGDTEAFF. The whole variable domain, filled in from reference TRBV29-1 and TRBJ1-1, reads SAVISQKPSRDICQRGTSLTIQCQVDSQVTMMFWYRQQPGQSLTLIATANQGSEATYESGFVIDKFPISRPNLTFSTLTVSNMSPEDSSIYLCSVRQSGDTEAFFGQGTRLTVV.

The V gene is TRBV19, the J gene TRBJ1-5; D is unclear. Germline loops: CDR1 LNHDA, CDR2 SQIVND (reference sequence). This CDR3 is built from 14 residues. V was shortened by 6 bases and J by 2 bases, with 11 bases between the two germline ends. CDR3 region: CASRHEAGNQPQHF. The CDR3 DNA follows: TGTGCCAGTAGACACGAGGCGGGCAATCAGCCCCAGCATTTT. Using reference TRBV19 and TRBJ1-5 for the parts outside the CDR3, the full variable domain is DGGITQSPKYLFRKEGQNVTLSCEQNLNHDAMYWYRQDPGQGLRLIYYSQIVNDFQKGDIAEGYSVSREKKESFPLTVTSAQKNPTAFYLCASRHEAGNQPQHFGDGTRLSIL.

The J gene is TRBJ2-7, the V gene TRBV5-1, with D perhaps assigned TRBD1 or TRBD2 (5 bases each). Between the trimmed V and J ends, which lost 4 bases and 0 bases, there was a span of 11 bases. The CDR3 runs 14 residues. The germline CDR1 and CDR2 sequences are SGHRS and YFSETQ. CDR3 DNA: TGCGCCAGCAGCCCGGGACCCGCCTCCTACGAGCAGTACTTC. It is translated as CASSPGPASYEQYF.